The rows below give T cell receptor beta chains drawn from one sample of a study of technical replicates of blood from four donors. Some clones are missing from TCRdb's copy, which holds only in-frame ones; the method was immunoSEQ multiplex PCR. Counted here are about 15,000 clones, 85% to 90% occurring once; the ten biggest clones make up 9.5% to 15%. The source material was PBMCs. These TCRs come from a human donor in good health. The CDR3 runs from the conserved cysteine through the conserved F or W. Each record gives: D gene, clone size, J gene, V gene, CDR3 protein, CDR3 DNA. A D gene is named only where the DNA matches it firmly. Some rows mark clone size as missing; the rest say once, few, many or name a class of expanded clone.

d_gene: NA; abundance: few; j_gene: TRBJ1-5; v_gene: TRBV6-1; CDR3aa: CASSEGGLQPQHF; CDR3nt: TGTGCCAGCAGTGAAGGAGGTCTTCAGCCCCAGCATTTT
d_gene: TRBD2; abundance: NA; j_gene: TRBJ2-7; v_gene: TRBV7-8; CDR3aa: CASSPQVAGPPYEQYF; CDR3nt: TGTGCCAGCAGCCCACAGGTAGCGGGTCCCCCCTACGAGCAGTACTTC
d_gene: TRBD1; abundance: NA; j_gene: TRBJ1-3; v_gene: TRBV5-8; CDR3aa: CASSLGQGGNTIYF; CDR3nt: TGTGCCAGCAGCCTGGGACAGGGCGGAAACACCATATATTTT
d_gene: TRBD1; abundance: NA; j_gene: TRBJ2-7; v_gene: TRBV4-1; CDR3aa: CASSQDRTGNFYEQYF; CDR3nt: TGCGCCAGCAGCCAAGATCGGACAGGGAATTTCTACGAGCAGTACTTC
d_gene: TRBD1; abundance: NA; j_gene: TRBJ1-3; v_gene: TRBV30; CDR3aa: CAGNRGSWGGNTIYF; CDR3nt: TGTGCCGGCAACAGGGGTTCGTGGGGTGGAAACACCATATATTTT
d_gene: NA; abundance: NA; j_gene: TRBJ2-7; v_gene: TRBV27; CDR3aa: CASSPIRGSTYEQYF; CDR3nt: TGTGCCAGCAGTCCCATAAGGGGCTCCACCTACGAGCAGTACTTC
d_gene: NA; abundance: NA; j_gene: TRBJ1-1; v_gene: TRBV9; CDR3aa: CASSVTGSVDTEAFF; CDR3nt: TGTGCCAGCAGCGTAACGGGGTCGGTGGACACTGAAGCTTTCTTT
d_gene: NA; abundance: NA; j_gene: TRBJ2-1; v_gene: TRBV30; CDR3aa: CAWSVRRELEQFF; CDR3nt: TGTGCCTGGAGTGTACGGCGGGAACTTGAGCAGTTCTTC
d_gene: TRBD1; abundance: NA; j_gene: TRBJ2-7; v_gene: TRBV29-1; CDR3aa: CSVDRQGEKQYF; CDR3nt: TGCAGCGTTGACCGACAGGGGGAGAAGCAGTACTTC
d_gene: TRBD2; abundance: NA; j_gene: TRBJ2-2; v_gene: TRBV7-8; CDR3aa: CASSSGLAGDVTGELFF; CDR3nt: TGTGCCAGCAGCTCGGGACTAGCGGGAGATGTCACCGGGGAGCTGTTTTTT